This T cell receptor (beta chain) emerged from a study of cytomegalovirus exposure and HLA in healthy donors. At the level of the study: Of several hundred genotyped donors, about 80% clustered with self-reported Caucasian donors. Study-level points and caveats: The authors reported that TCR beta sequences could predict HLA-A and HLA-B alleles. These predictions were accurate for most subjects in the first cohort. The study listed approximately 160 cytomegalovirus-associated TCR beta chains.

Worth noting for this clone: Its target is not known.

This PCR relied on a set of 60 Vbeta primers and 13 Jbeta primers. Generated by immunoSEQ multiplex PCR, the TCRdb table keeps only in-frame clones and is missing some. The sample holds over 100,000 clones, roughly three quarters seen once. The TCR was taken from a male donor in good health and CMV-seronegative. The specimen was PBMCs.

This chain's CDR3 is CSVERSRGGETQYF. CDR3 bases: TGCAGCGTTGAACGCAGCAGGGGCGGAGAGACCCAGTACTTC. The V call is TRBV29-1, the J call TRBJ2-5, with a weak D call TRBD1 (6 bases). CDR3 length equals 14 residues. Deletions cut 2 bases from V and 4 bases from J, with 14 bases between. CDR1 and CDR2 from the germline V gene are SQVTM and ANQGSEA.